The rows below give T cell receptor beta chains drawn from one sample of a study of CD8+ T cells in alopecia areata. Sequencing was performed with immunoSEQ multiplex PCR; in TCRdb, only in-frame clones are kept and a portion is missing. Found here are approximately 5,400 clones, approximately 74% of them singletons; the top ten hold 12%. The sample was skin, taken at week 24, from a patient treated with tofacitinib. Receptors were obtained from a human donor with alopecia areata. CDR3s include the opening cysteine and the closing phenylalanine or tryptophan. Fields, in order: V gene, D gene, clone size, J gene, CDR3 DNA, CDR3 protein. D genes are given only for firm matches. The size entry is marked missing in some rows and otherwise reads once, few, many or a size class.

TRBV6-1	TRBD2	few	TRBJ2-1	TGTGCCAGCGGGACTAGCTTCTACAATGAGCAGTTCTTC	CASGTSFYNEQFF
TRBV13	-	-	TRBJ2-2	TGTGCCACCGTGGGCTCCCAGACGGGGCCCACCGGGGAGCTGTTTTTT	CATVGSQTGPTGELFF
TRBV11-2	TRBD2	-	TRBJ2-5	TGTGCCAGCAGCTTATTAGCGGGACAAGAGACCCAGTACTTC	CASSLLAGQETQYF
TRBV7-6	-	-	TRBJ2-5	TGTGCCAGCAGCTTAGGACTGGAGACCCAGTACTTC	CASSLGLETQYF
TRBV5-1	-	few	TRBJ1-6	TGCGCCAGCAGCTTGGCCGAACGGAAAAACAATTCACCCCTCCACTTT	CASSLAERKNNSPLHF
TRBV18	-	few	TRBJ1-4	TGTGCCAGCTCACCACAGCAGGGGTACGAGAGGGAAAAACTGTTTTTT	CASSPQQGYEREKLFF
TRBV7-2	-	-	TRBJ2-5	TGTGCCAGCAGCCACACCGGGGGCCAAGAGACCCAGTACTTC	CASSHTGGQETQYF
TRBV19	TRBD1	-	TRBJ2-7	TGTGCCAGTAGCCGGGACAGGGGGCCCGAGCAGTACTTC	CASSRDRGPEQYF
TRBV9	-	-	TRBJ2-1	TGTGCCAGCAGCCCCGAATTGGGGAGCTCCTACAATGAGCAGTTCTTC	CASSPELGSSYNEQFF
TRBV5-1	-	-	TRBJ1-6	TGCGCCAGCAGCTTGGCCGCAGCTAATTCACCCCTCCACTTT	CASSLAAANSPLHF